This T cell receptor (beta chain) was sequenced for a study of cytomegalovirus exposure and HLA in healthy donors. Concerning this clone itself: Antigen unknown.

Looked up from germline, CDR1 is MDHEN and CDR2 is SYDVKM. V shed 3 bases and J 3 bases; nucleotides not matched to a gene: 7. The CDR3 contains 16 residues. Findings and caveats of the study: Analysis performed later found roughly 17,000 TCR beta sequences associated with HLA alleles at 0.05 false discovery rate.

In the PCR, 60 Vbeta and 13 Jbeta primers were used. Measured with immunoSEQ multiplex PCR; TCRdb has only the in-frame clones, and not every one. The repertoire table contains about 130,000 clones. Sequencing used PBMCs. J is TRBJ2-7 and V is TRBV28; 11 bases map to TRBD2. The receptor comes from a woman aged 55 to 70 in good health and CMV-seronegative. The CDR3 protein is CASSFGVLAGDYEQYF. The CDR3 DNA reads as TGTGCCAGCAGTTTCGGGGTACTAGCGGGGGACTACGAGCAGTACTTC.